The 5 T cell receptor beta chains given below trace back to one sample, sequenced in a study of shared clonotypes between healthy human individuals. The table came from immunoSEQ multiplex PCR; TCRdb's copy has only in-frame clones and leaves some out. Here the sample spans roughly 600,000 clones, 95% to 98% being singletons. CD8 cells classed as naive were CD45RO-negative and positively selected for CCR7, excluding terminally differentiated effector memory CD45RA+ cells. Source material: naive CD8+ T cells sorted from blood. These receptors came from a man aged 25 to 45 in good health.

V and J are TRBV6-1 and TRBJ1-4; no reliable D call. The CDR3 is 15 residues long. V was clipped by 3 bases and J by 0 bases, with 8 bases between them. The germline V gene encodes CDR1 MNHNS and CDR2 SASEGT. The chain's CDR3 is CASSDYEATNEKLFF. For the CDR3, the DNA is TGTGCCAGCAGTGACTATGAGGCAACTAATGAAAAACTGTTTTTT.

This clone is a singleton in its sample. The chain carries TRBV7-9 and TRBJ2-1; TRBD2 agrees at 14 bases. V lost 5 bases to trimming and J lost 7 bases; unmatched junction nucleotides: 10. Germline V lookup: CDR1 SEHNR, CDR2 FQNEAQ (reference sequence). This CDR3 comprises 17 residues. CDR3 loop: CASSQSRLAGGLNEQFF. The CDR3 DNA reads as TGTGCCAGCAGCCAATCTAGACTAGCGGGAGGGTTGAATGAGCAGTTCTTC.

The chain links TRBV6-5 to TRBJ2-7; 10 bases are a match to TRBD2. The CDR3 covers 15 residues. The ends lost 6 bases at V and 4 bases at J; junction bases unmatched: 9. Germline V lookup: CDR1 MNHEY, CDR2 SVGAGI. This chain's CDR3 is CASRLTGLAVYEQYF. The CDR3 DNA is TGTGCCAGCAGGTTAACCGGACTAGCGGTTTACGAGCAGTACTTC.

The genes are TRBV11-2 and TRBJ2-7; tentatively, D is TRBD1 (6 bases). CDR1 is SGHAT and CDR2 is FQNNGV in the germline V gene. Trimming took off 3 bases at V and 2 bases at J, with 17 bases between the two ends. The CDR3 is made up of 16 amino acids. Here the CDR3 reads CASSLGPRRGTYEQYF. CDR3 coding DNA: TGTGCCAGCAGCTTGGGTCCGAGAAGGGGGACCTACGAGCAGTACTTC. The full variable domain, rest sourced from reference TRBV11-2 and TRBJ2-7, is EAGVAQSPRYKIIEKRQSVAFWCNPISGHATLYWYQQILGQGPKLLIQFQNNGVVDDSQLPKDRFSAERLKGVDSTLKIQPAKLEDSAVYLCASSLGPRRGTYEQYFGPGTRLTVT.

This chain joins TRBV14 and TRBJ2-1, with a tentative D call TRBD2 (5 bases). Germline V CDR1 and CDR2: SGHDN, FVKESK. This CDR3 contains 17 residues. The V and J ends lost 0 bases and 2 bases respectively, with 14 bases between them. CDR3 residues: CASSQDEGRRTYNEQFF. CDR3 bases: TGTGCCAGCAGCCAAGATGAGGGCAGGCGTACCTACAATGAGCAGTTCTTC.